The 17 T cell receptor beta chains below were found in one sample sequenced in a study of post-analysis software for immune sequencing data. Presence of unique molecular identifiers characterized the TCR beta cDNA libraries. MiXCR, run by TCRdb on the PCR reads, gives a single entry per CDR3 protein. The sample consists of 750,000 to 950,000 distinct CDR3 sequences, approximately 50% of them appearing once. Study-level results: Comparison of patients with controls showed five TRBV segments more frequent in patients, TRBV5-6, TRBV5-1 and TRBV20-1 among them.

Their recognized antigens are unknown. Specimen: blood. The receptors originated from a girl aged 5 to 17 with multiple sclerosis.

CDR3 coding DNA: TGTGCCATGCAGGAACTAGACCTCTACGAGCAGTACTTC. Its translation: CAMQELDLYEQYF. The rearrangement uses TRBV10-3 and TRBJ2-7; weak D call: TRBD2 (5 bases). Trimming stripped 9 bases from V and 3 bases from J, with 15 bases between. This CDR3 has 13 amino acids. Germline V CDR1 and CDR2: ENHRY, SYGVKD.

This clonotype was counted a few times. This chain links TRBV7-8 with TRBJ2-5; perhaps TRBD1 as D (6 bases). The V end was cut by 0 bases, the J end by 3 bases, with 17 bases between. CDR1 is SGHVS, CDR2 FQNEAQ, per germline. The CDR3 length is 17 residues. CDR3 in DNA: TGTGCCAGCAGCTTAGCGCCCTATACAGGGCAGGAAGAGACCCAGTACTTC. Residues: CASSLAPYTGQEETQYF.

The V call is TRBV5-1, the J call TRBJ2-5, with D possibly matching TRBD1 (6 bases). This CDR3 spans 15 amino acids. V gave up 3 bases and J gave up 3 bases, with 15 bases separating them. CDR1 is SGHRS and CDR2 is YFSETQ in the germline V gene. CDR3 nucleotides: TGCGCCAGCAGCTCCCTAATTGCAGGGGAAGAGACCCAGTACTTC. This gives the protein CASSSLIAGEETQYF.

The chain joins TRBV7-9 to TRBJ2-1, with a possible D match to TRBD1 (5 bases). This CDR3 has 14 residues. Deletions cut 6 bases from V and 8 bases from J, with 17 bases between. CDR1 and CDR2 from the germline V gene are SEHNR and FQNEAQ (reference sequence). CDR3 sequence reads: CASRKMGRMDEQFF. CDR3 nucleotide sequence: TGTGCCAGCAGGAAAATGGGGCGTATGGATGAGCAGTTCTTC.

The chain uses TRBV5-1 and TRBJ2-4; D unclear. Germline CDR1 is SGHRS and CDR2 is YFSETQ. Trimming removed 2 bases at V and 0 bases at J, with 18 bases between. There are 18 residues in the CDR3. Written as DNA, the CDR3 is TGCGCCAGCAGCTTAGGGATCCAAGCAGACGTAGCCAAAAACATTCAGTACTTC. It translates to CASSLGIQADVAKNIQYF.

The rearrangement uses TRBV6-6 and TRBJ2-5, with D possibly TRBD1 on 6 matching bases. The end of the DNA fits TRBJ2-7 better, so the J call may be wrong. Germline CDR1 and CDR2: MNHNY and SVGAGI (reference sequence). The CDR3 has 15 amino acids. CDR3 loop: CASSTPTTGAYEQYF. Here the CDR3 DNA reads TGTGCCAGCAGTACCCCGACGACAGGCGCCTACGAGCAGTACTTC.

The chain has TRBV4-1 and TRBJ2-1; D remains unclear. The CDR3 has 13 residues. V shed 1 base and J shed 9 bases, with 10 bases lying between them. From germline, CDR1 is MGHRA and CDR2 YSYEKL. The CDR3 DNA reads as TGCGCCAGCAGCCAAGGGTTCGGTCTTGAGCAGTTCTTC. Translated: CASSQGFGLEQFF.

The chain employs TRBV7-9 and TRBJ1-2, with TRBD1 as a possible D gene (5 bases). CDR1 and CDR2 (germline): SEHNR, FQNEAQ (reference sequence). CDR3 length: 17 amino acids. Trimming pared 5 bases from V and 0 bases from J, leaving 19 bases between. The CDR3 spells CASSQFSSRGTNYGYTF. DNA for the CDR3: TGTGCCAGCAGCCAGTTTAGCTCCCGGGGCACTAACTATGGCTACACCTTC.

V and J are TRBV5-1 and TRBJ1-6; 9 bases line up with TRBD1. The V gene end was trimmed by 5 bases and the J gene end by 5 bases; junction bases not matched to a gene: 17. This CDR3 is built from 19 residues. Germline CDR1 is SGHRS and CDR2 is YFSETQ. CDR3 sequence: CASSSEGTGPTIDNSPLHF. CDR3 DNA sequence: TGCGCCAGCAGTTCGGAAGGGACAGGGCCCACCATCGATAATTCACCCCTCCACTTT.

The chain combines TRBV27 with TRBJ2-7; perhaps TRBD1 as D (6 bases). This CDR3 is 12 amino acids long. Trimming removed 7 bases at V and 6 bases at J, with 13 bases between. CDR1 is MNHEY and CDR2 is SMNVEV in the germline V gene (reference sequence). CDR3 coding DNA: TGTGCCAGCAAAGGGGGAAGGGGCGAGCAGTACTTC. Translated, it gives CASKGGRGEQYF.

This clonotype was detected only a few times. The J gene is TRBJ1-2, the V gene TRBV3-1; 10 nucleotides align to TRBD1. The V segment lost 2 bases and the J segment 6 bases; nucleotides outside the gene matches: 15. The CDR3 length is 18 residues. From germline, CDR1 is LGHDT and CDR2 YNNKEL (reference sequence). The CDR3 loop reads CASSQSWGLGTGDNGYTF. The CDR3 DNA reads TGTGCCAGCAGCCAATCTTGGGGACTCGGGACAGGGGATAATGGCTACACCTTC.

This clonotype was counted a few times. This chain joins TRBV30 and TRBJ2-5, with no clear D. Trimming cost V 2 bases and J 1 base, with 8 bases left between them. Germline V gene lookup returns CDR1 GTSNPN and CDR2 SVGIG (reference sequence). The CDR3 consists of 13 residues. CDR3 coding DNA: TGTGCCTGGAGTTCGGGTCTCCAAGAGACCCAGTACTTC. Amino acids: CAWSSGLQETQYF.

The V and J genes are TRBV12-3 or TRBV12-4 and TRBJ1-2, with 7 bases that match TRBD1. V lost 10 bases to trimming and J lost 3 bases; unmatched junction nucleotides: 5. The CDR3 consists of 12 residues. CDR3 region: CATKTGYYGYTF. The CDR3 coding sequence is TGTGCCACTAAGACAGGGTACTATGGCTACACCTTC.

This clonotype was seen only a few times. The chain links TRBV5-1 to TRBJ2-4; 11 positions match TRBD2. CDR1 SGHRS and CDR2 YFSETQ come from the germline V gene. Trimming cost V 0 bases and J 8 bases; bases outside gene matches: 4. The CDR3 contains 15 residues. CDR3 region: CASSLVAGGRDIQYF. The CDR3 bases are TGCGCCAGCAGCTTGGTAGCGGGAGGGCGAGACATTCAGTACTTC.

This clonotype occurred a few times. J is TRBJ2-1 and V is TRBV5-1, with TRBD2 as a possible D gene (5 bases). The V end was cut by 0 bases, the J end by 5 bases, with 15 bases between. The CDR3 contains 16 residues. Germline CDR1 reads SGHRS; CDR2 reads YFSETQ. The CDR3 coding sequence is TGCGCCAGCAGCTTGGCAAGGGCTAGCACCCACAATGAGCAGTTCTTC. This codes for CASSLARASTHNEQFF.

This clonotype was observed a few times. This chain's CDR3 is CASSLVGTSSTEQYF. CDR3 DNA: TGTGCCAGCAGCTTAGTAGGGACTAGTTCAACCGAGCAGTACTTC. The rearrangement links TRBV7-2 to TRBJ2-5; TRBD2 agrees at 8 bases. The tail of the sequence fits TRBJ2-7 better, so the J call may be wrong. The CDR3 is 15 amino acids. Germline CDR1 is SGHTA and CDR2 is FQGNSA.

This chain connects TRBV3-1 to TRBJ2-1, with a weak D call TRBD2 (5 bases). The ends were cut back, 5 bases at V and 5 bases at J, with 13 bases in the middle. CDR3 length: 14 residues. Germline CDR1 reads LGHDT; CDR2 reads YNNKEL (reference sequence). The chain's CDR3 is CASSSSLGNNEQFF. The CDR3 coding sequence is TGTGCCAGCAGCTCCTCTCTCGGGAACAATGAGCAGTTCTTC.